These T cell receptor beta chains were read from a single sample in a study of blood T cell repertoires in COVID-19. Assay used: immunoSEQ multiplex PCR; TCRdb lists only in-frame clones, some missing. The repertoire includes roughly 200,000 clones, over 75% of them detected once, and 2.8% sits in the top ten. The sequenced sample was peripheral blood. The receptors stem from an elderly woman with active or convalescent COVID-19. Both conserved end residues are trimmed from each CDR3. Fields, in order: V gene, J gene, CDR3 protein.

v_gene: TRBV25-1
j_gene: TRBJ2-2
CDR3aa: ASRQTGTGGTGELF

v_gene: TRBV6-2/TRBV6-3
j_gene: TRBJ1-5
CDR3aa: ASSYPRDRLAGWNQPQH

v_gene: TRBV7-8
j_gene: TRBJ1-2
CDR3aa: ASSSTGGNYGYT

v_gene: TRBV7-2
j_gene: TRBJ1-6
CDR3aa: ASSFRGDVVH

v_gene: TRBV18
j_gene: TRBJ1-6
CDR3aa: ASSKAPGAGSPLH

v_gene: TRBV7-9
j_gene: TRBJ1-1
CDR3aa: ASSSNSAGVAF

v_gene: TRBV3-1/TRBV3-2
j_gene: TRBJ2-3
CDR3aa: ASSNIAGAPTDTQY

v_gene: TRBV15
j_gene: TRBJ1-6
CDR3aa: ATSRGGQGENSPLH

v_gene: TRBV5-1
j_gene: TRBJ1-2
CDR3aa: ASSPDRIDGYT

v_gene: TRBV3-1/TRBV3-2
j_gene: TRBJ1-2
CDR3aa: ASSQDSPPFYGYT

v_gene: TRBV12-3/TRBV12-4
j_gene: TRBJ1-1
CDR3aa: ASINRGNTEAF

v_gene: TRBV6-6
j_gene: TRBJ1-2
CDR3aa: ASTRAWGRDYGYT

v_gene: TRBV9
j_gene: TRBJ2-2
CDR3aa: ASSVAGIGELF

v_gene: TRBV4-1
j_gene: TRBJ1-5
CDR3aa: ASSQEYTGSYPQH

v_gene: TRBV24-1
j_gene: TRBJ2-7
CDR3aa: ATSDFGRAQY

v_gene: TRBV2
j_gene: TRBJ2-5
CDR3aa: ASSGPGGETQY

v_gene: TRBV11-2
j_gene: TRBJ1-4
CDR3aa: ASSSGQVNNEKLF

v_gene: TRBV5-1
j_gene: TRBJ2-7
CDR3aa: ASSLYPGIVGEQY

v_gene: TRBV5-5
j_gene: TRBJ2-7
CDR3aa: ASSFGTGNEQY

v_gene: TRBV9
j_gene: TRBJ1-2
CDR3aa: ASSDRGSYGYT

v_gene: TRBV5-1
j_gene: TRBJ2-1
CDR3aa: ASSLNSFYNEQF

v_gene: TRBV18
j_gene: TRBJ2-1
CDR3aa: ASSPPIGWNEQF

v_gene: TRBV11-2
j_gene: TRBJ2-2
CDR3aa: ASSPQTGVTGELF

v_gene: TRBV4-1
j_gene: TRBJ2-5
CDR3aa: ASSPGTSRETQY

v_gene: TRBV4-2
j_gene: TRBJ1-2
CDR3aa: ASSQDLDRTYGYT

v_gene: TRBV5-1
j_gene: TRBJ1-1
CDR3aa: ASSRDDRGPTEAF

v_gene: TRBV3-1/TRBV3-2
j_gene: TRBJ2-5
CDR3aa: ASSQDLSGGDWGTQY

v_gene: TRBV9
j_gene: TRBJ2-2
CDR3aa: ASSVASGELF

v_gene: TRBV11-2
j_gene: TRBJ1-1
CDR3aa: ASSPGDGGTEAF

v_gene: TRBV13
j_gene: TRBJ2-5
CDR3aa: ASSLGLTGRGSQY

v_gene: TRBV27
j_gene: TRBJ2-5
CDR3aa: ASSLSSGGRETQY

v_gene: TRBV10-3
j_gene: TRBJ2-5
CDR3aa: ATRKAQRGVQETQY

v_gene: TRBV9
j_gene: TRBJ2-3
CDR3aa: ASSASTGTDTDTQY

v_gene: TRBV6-2/TRBV6-3
j_gene: TRBJ1-1
CDR3aa: ASSLIPGTRYEAF

v_gene: TRBV7-2
j_gene: TRBJ1-1
CDR3aa: ASSPRQGRTEAF

v_gene: TRBV19
j_gene: TRBJ1-2
CDR3aa: ASTLGARGLGYGYT

v_gene: TRBV12-3/TRBV12-4
j_gene: TRBJ1-1
CDR3aa: ASSLTGNTEAF

v_gene: TRBV3-1/TRBV3-2
j_gene: TRBJ1-2
CDR3aa: ASRDRAHGYT

v_gene: TRBV12-3/TRBV12-4
j_gene: TRBJ1-4
CDR3aa: ASSLRAGEKLF

v_gene: TRBV2
j_gene: TRBJ2-4
CDR3aa: ASSVLTGLAKNIQY

v_gene: TRBV6-1
j_gene: TRBJ1-6
CDR3aa: ASSEEWDRGLSPLH

v_gene: TRBV2
j_gene: TRBJ2-4
CDR3aa: ASSEWQGADIQY

v_gene: TRBV4-1
j_gene: TRBJ1-1
CDR3aa: ASSQMTGGPEAF

v_gene: TRBV18
j_gene: TRBJ1-3
CDR3aa: ASSPRDRTGGNTIY

v_gene: TRBV10-1
j_gene: TRBJ2-7
CDR3aa: ASTRDRVRYEQY

v_gene: TRBV21-1
j_gene: TRBJ1-2
CDR3aa: ASSKSSYGTVNYGYT

v_gene: TRBV29-1
j_gene: TRBJ2-1
CDR3aa: SVLSGGLYNEQF

v_gene: TRBV30
j_gene: TRBJ1-6
CDR3aa: AWSVGAGYNSPLH

v_gene: TRBV5-4
j_gene: TRBJ1-2
CDR3aa: ASSSPGQASRYGYT

v_gene: TRBV5-6
j_gene: TRBJ2-7
CDR3aa: ASSPGGSTYEQY

v_gene: TRBV6-5
j_gene: TRBJ1-1
CDR3aa: ASISRGVPEAF

v_gene: TRBV11-2
j_gene: TRBJ2-3
CDR3aa: ASRRSGVPDTQY

v_gene: TRBV2
j_gene: TRBJ1-4
CDR3aa: ASTDGRTGREKLF